This T cell receptor beta chain appears in the sequencing data of a study of T cells expressing NK-cell markers. Using the 5' RACE reads, TCRdb records one entry per CDR3 protein without DNA. The listing records more than 400,000 distinct CDR3 sequences. Germline-derived CDR1 and CDR2 are SGHVS and FQNEAQ. This CDR3 is built from 15 residues. Sample: blood T cells: a sorted CD56 or NKG2C T cell subset, CD4+ or CD8+ T cells, or bulk PBMC T cells (not recorded which). This chain joins TRBV7-8 and TRBJ2-3; TCRdb returns TRBD2, unconfirmable since there is no DNA. The sequence came from a woman between 18 and 69 years old in good health. The CDR3 sequence is CASSFIGGVADTQYF.